This record concerns one T cell receptor beta chain sequence. The data originate from a study of blood T cell repertoires in COVID-19. In the study overall: The samples span acute and convalescent COVID-19 from the United States, Italy and Spain. Sample material is recorded as cDNA or gDNA derived from T cells, B-cell-depleted T cells, or PBMCs.

Original processing notes: Estimation of nucleated cell counts was performed using reference gene primer amplification. Method: immunoSEQ multiplex PCR; TCRdb's copy keeps in-frame clones and lacks some. That table gives V, J and clone size, and the DNA gave D and trimming. Of 400,000 to 450,000 clones listed, around nine tenths are singletons. This CDR3 has 15 residues. V was shortened by 5 bases and J by 2 bases, with 13 bases between the two germline ends. Germline CDR1 MNHEY, CDR2 SMNVEV (reference sequence). The sequence came from a man younger than 35 with COVID-19, enrolled during active disease. The chain combines TRBV27 with TRBJ2-1; D might be TRBD2 (7 bases). Specimen: peripheral blood. This CDR3 is CASSDRGGAYNEQFF. The CDR3 DNA reads TGTGCCAGCAGTGATAGGGGGGGGGCCTACAATGAGCAGTTCTTC.